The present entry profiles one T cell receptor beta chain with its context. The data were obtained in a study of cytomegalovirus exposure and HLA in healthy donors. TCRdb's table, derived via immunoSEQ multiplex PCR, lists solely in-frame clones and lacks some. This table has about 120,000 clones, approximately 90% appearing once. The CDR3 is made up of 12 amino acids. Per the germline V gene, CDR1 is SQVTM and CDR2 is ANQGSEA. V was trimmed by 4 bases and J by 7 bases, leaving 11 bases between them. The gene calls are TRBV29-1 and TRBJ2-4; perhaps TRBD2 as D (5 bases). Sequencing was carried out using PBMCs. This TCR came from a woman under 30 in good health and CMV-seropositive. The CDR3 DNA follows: TGCAGCGTTGTGACGGGGTTCAACATTCAGTACTTC. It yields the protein CSVVTGFNIQYF.